This TCR beta chain was captured in a study of cytomegalovirus exposure and HLA in healthy donors. Whole-study context: Genotyping of nearly 400 donors showed that 80% to 85% belonged to the Caucasian-associated ancestry cluster. The study, taken as a whole, reports: Among the most significant clusters, several appeared linked to common viral pathogens in a later analysis.

The PCR ran on 60 Vbeta and 13 Jbeta primers. TCRdb's copy holds only in-frame clones and misses some; the assay was immunoSEQ multiplex PCR. Of fewer than 200,000 clones listed, approximately 73% are singletons. As to this clone: Its target is unknown.

The sequenced sample consisted of PBMCs. The sequence came from a young woman in good health and CMV-seropositive.

This CDR3 is CASSQVGQINQPQHF. The DNA for the CDR3 is TGCGCCAGCAGCCAAGTCGGACAGATCAATCAGCCCCAGCATTTT. The V and J genes are TRBV4-1 and TRBJ1-5; D perhaps matches TRBD1 (6 bases). The V gene lost 1 base and the J gene lost 3 bases, with 10 bases spanning the gap. The CDR3 loop spans 15 amino acids. The germline CDR1 and CDR2 sequences are MGHRA and YSYEKL.